Listed below are T cell receptor beta chains from one sample, sequenced in a study of T cell repertoires in cytomegalovirus infection. TCRdb recomputed calls from the reads with MiXCR, one row per CDR3 protein. The table has 360,000 or so distinct CDR3 sequences, nearly 35% seen once. The antigens of these receptors remain unknown. The starting material was cultured PBMCs, obtained from culture after CMV antigen stimulation. The receptors were sampled from a human donor in good health (CMV status not recorded). Some clones in this sample may be carry-over from other donors' samples. Both conserved end residues are trimmed from each CDR3.

V,J,CDR3
TRBV10-3,TRBJ2-7,AITPAGVHEQY
TRBV4-3,TRBJ2-5,ASSQALAGGQETQY
TRBV7-2,TRBJ2-3,ASSFVTKDTQY
TRBV6-1,TRBJ1-5,ASSPTRTGGRRNQPQH
TRBV6-2/TRBV6-3,TRBJ2-2,ATFTGTDTGELF
TRBV15,TRBJ2-5,ATSNPRETQY
TRBV5-6,TRBJ2-1,ASSALRRLAGVAGNEQF
TRBV30,TRBJ2-2,AWSEAGTNTGELF
TRBV7-2,TRBJ2-1,ASSPSAGAGDEQF
TRBV30,TRBJ2-3,AWSDPRADTQY
TRBV6-6,TRBJ1-5,ASSSGQFHQPQH
TRBV20-1,TRBJ1-2,SAPLRQVPTGYT
TRBV6-5,TRBJ1-1,ASSYKVGRGNTEAF
TRBV11-2,TRBJ1-1,ASSLVGVNTGKNTEAF
TRBV19,TRBJ1-2,ASTHGGGNAYGYT
TRBV7-2,TRBJ1-6,ASSYTPNSPLH
TRBV10-3,TRBJ2-1,AISDTPAGGIGSEQF
TRBV5-1,TRBJ1-2,ASSQDENYGYT
TRBV19,TRBJ1-3,AGSFGNTIY
TRBV20-1,TRBJ2-5,SALDRVGSRGETQY
TRBV19,TRBJ2-1,ASTKDRAGNEQF
TRBV2,TRBJ1-1,ASSEGVSTEAF
TRBV7-9,TRBJ1-3,ASSPRSGTGGSTIY
TRBV7-9,TRBJ1-5,ASSLNSGQPQH
TRBV2,TRBJ1-1,ASSRVPPATEAF
TRBV10-2,TRBJ2-1,ASSVLAGVDNEQF
TRBV7-3,TRBJ2-6,ASSLTGTGLGMASGANVLT
TRBV10-3,TRBJ1-3,AISESQRDRAANTIY
TRBV11-2,TRBJ1-2,ASSLAGHLYGYT
TRBV6-2/TRBV6-3,TRBJ2-7,ASSYSPSGSSYEQY
TRBV30,TRBJ1-1,AWSVEGDSWAF
TRBV11-2,TRBJ2-5,ASSLEGRRAQETQY
TRBV4-3,TRBJ2-2,ASSQASGGLTGELF
TRBV12-3/TRBV12-4,TRBJ1-1,ASSLGTGVITEAF